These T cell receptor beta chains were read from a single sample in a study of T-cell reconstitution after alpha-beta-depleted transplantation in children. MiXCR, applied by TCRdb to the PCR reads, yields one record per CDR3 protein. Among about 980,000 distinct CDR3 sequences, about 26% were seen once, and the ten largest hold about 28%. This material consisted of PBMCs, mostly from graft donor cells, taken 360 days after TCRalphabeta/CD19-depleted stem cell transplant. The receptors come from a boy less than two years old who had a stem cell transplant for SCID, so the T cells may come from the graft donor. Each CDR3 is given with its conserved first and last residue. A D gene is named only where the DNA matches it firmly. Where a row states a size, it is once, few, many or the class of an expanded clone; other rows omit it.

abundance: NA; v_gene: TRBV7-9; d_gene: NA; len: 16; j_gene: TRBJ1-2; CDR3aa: CASSFGDLGDNYGYTF; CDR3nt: TGTGCCAGCAGCTTTGGGGATCTTGGGGACAACTATGGCTACACCTTC
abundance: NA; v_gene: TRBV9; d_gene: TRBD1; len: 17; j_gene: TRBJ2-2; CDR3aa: CASSVSPQGPNTGELFF; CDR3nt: TGTGCCAGCAGCGTAAGCCCACAGGGGCCGAACACCGGGGAGCTGTTTTTT
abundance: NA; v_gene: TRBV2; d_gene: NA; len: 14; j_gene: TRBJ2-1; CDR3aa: CARTGQGTPGEQFF; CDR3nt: TGTGCCAGAACGGGGCAGGGGACCCCCGGTGAGCAGTTCTTC
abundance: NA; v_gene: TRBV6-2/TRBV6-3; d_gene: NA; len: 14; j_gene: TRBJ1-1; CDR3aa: CASKRMKVNPEAFF; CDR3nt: TGTGCCAGCAAGCGGATGAAGGTGAACCCTGAAGCTTTCTTT
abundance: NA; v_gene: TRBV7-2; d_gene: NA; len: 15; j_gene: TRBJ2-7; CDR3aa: CASSLGRAFSYEQYF; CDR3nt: TGTGCCAGCAGCTTAGGAAGGGCTTTTTCCTACGAGCAGTACTTC
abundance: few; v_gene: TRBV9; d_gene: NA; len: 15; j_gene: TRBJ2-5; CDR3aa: CASSPMGLWGETQYF; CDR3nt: TGTGCCAGCAGCCCTATGGGGTTGTGGGGAGAGACCCAGTACTTC
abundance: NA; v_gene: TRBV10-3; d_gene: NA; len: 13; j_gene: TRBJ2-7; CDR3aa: CAISDQVLYEQYF; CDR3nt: TGTGCCATCAGTGATCAGGTCCTCTACGAGCAGTACTTC
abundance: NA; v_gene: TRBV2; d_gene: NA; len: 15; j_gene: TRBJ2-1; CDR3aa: CASSVSGSCYNEQFF; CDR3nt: TGTGCCAGCAGTGTGTCTGGGAGCTGCTACAATGAGCAGTTCTTC
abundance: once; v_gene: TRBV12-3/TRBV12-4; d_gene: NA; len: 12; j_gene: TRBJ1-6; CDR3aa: CASSTLPLPLHF; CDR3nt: TGTGCCAGCAGCACCCTCCCTTTGCCCCTCCACTTT
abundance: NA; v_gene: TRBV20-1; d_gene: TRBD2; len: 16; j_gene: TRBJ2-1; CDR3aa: CSARILAGGLPNEQFF; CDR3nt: TGCAGTGCTCGGATTCTAGCGGGGGGACTCCCCAATGAGCAGTTCTTC
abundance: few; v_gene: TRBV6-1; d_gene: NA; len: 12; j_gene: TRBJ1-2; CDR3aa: CASSQGLSGYTF; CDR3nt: TGTGCCAGCAGTCAGGGGCTTAGTGGCTACACCTTC
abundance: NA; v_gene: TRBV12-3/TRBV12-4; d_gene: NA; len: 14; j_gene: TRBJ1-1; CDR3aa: CASREQGRNTEAFF; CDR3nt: TGTGCCAGCAGAGAACAGGGTAGGAACACTGAAGCTTTCTTT
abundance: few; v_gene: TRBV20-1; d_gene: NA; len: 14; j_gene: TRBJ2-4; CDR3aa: CSARGEAAENIQYF; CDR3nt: TGCAGTGCTAGAGGGGAGGCAGCAGAAAACATTCAGTACTTC
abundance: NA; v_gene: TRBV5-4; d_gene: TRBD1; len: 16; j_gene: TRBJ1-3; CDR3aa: CASSLLPGQGRNTIYF; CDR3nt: TGTGCCAGCAGTTTGTTGCCGGGACAGGGAAGAAACACCATATATTTT
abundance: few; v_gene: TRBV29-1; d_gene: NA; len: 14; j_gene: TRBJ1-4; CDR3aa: CSVDEGWGAEKLFF; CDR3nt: TGCAGCGTTGATGAGGGCTGGGGAGCGGAAAAACTGTTTTTT
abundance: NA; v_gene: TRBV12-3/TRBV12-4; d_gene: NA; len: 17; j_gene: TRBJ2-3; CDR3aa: CASSLSQTGDSTDTQYF; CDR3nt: TGTGCCAGCAGTTTATCTCAGACGGGGGACTCCACAGATACGCAGTATTTT
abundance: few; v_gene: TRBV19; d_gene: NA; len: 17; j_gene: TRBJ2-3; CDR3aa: CASSIDLFGQFGDTQYF; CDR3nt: TGTGCCAGTAGTATAGATCTATTCGGGCAGTTCGGCGATACGCAGTATTTT
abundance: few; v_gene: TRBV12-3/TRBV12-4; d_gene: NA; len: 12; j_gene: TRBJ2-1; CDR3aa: CASTLHVDEQFF; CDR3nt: TGTGCCAGCACCCTTCATGTTGATGAGCAGTTCTTC
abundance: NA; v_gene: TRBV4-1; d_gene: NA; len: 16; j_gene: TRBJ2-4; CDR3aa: CASSQLGILAKNIQYF; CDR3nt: TGCGCCAGCAGCCAGCTGGGGATTCTAGCCAAAAACATTCAGTACTTC
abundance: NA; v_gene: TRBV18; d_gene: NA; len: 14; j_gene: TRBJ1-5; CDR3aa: CASSPRDGNQPQHF; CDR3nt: TGTGCCAGCTCACCAAGGGACGGTAATCAGCCCCAGCATTTT
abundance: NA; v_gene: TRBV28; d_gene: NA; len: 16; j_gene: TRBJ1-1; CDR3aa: CASSFPLDGKNTEAFF; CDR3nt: TGTGCCAGCAGTTTCCCTTTGGACGGCAAGAACACTGAAGCTTTCTTT
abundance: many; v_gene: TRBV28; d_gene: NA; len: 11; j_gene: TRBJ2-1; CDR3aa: CASSFRTEQFF; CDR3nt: TGTGCCAGCAGTTTTCGGACAGAGCAGTTCTTC
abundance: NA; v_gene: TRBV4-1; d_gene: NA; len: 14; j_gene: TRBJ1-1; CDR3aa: CASSHPGAFTEAFF; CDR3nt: TGCGCCAGCAGCCACCCCGGGGCGTTCACTGAAGCTTTCTTT
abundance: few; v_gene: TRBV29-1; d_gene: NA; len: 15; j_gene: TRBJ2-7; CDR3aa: CSVTAGRGAPYEQYF; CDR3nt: TGCAGCGTGACTGCAGGGAGAGGGGCTCCCTACGAGCAGTACTTC
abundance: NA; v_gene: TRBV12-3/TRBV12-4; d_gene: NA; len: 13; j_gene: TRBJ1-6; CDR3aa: CASSPGLHSPLHF; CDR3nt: TGTGCCAGCAGTCCGGGACTACATTCACCCCTCCACTTT
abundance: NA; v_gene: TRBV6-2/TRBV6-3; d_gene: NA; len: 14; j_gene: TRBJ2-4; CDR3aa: CASSNELAKNIQYF; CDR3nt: TGTGCCAGCAGTAATGAACTAGCCAAAAACATTCAGTACTTC
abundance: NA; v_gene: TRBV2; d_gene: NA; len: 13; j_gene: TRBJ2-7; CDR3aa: CASSEGFNYEQYF; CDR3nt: TGTGCCAGCAGTGAGGGATTTAACTACGAGCAGTACTTC
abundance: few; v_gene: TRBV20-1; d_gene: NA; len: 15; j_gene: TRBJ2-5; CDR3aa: CSARGGRGRGETQYF; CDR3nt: TGCAGTGCTAGAGGCGGCAGGGGACGGGGCGAGACCCAGTACTTC
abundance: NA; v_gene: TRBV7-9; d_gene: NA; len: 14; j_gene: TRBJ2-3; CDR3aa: CASSLRDWADTQYF; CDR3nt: TGTGCCAGCAGCTTAAGGGATTGGGCAGATACGCAGTATTTT
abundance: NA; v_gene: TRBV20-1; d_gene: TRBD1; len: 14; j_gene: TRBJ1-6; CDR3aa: CSARTGGGGSPLHF; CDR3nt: TGCAGTGCACGGACAGGGGGAGGAGGATCACCCCTCCACTTT
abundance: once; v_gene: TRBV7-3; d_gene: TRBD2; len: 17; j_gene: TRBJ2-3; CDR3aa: CASSLAGGRDSTDTQYF; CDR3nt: TGTGCCAGCAGCTTAGCGGGGGGCCGAGATAGCACAGATACGCAGTATTTT
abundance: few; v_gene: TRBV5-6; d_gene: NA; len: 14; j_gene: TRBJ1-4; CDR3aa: CASSLGGLNEKLFF; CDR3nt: TGTGCCAGCAGCTTGGGCGGACTAAATGAAAAACTGTTTTTT
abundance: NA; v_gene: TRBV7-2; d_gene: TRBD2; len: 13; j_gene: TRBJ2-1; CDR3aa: CASSLGRGAEQFF; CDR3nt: TGTGCCAGCAGCTTAGGGCGGGGGGCGGAGCAGTTCTTC
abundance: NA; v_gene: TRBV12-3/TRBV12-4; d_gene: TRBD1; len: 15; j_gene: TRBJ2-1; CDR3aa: CASSPRDRANNEQFF; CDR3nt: TGTGCCAGCAGTCCGCGGGACAGGGCGAACAATGAGCAGTTCTTC
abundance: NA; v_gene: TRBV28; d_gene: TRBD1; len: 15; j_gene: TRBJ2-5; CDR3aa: CASRLGDRRMETQYF; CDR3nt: TGTGCCAGCAGGCTCGGGGACAGGCGGATGGAGACCCAGTACTTC
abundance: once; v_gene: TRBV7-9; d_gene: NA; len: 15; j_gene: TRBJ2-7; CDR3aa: CASSLLAGPLDEQYF; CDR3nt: TGTGCCAGCAGCTTACTGGCAGGACCCCTGGACGAGCAGTACTTC
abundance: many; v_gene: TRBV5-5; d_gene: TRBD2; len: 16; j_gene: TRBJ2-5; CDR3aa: CASSLGLARVQETQYF; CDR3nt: TGTGCCAGCAGCTTGGGACTAGCGAGGGTACAAGAGACCCAGTACTTC
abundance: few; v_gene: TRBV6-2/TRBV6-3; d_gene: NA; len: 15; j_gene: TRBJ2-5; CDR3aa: CASSPRKPQQETQYF; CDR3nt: TGTGCCAGCAGCCCCCGCAAGCCCCAGCAAGAGACCCAGTACTTC
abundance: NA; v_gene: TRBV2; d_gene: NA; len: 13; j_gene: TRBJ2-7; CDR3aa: CATIVRSSYEQYF; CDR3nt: TGTGCCACTATCGTTAGGAGCTCCTACGAGCAGTACTTC
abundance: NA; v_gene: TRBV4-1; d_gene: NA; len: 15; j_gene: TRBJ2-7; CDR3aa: CASSQLLGLTYEQYF; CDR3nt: TGCGCCAGCAGCCAACTGTTGGGCTTAACCTACGAGCAGTACTTC
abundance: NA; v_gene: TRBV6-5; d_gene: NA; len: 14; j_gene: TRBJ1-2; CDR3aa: CASSYTQTNYGYTF; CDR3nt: TGTGCCAGCAGTTACACACAGACTAACTATGGCTACACCTTC
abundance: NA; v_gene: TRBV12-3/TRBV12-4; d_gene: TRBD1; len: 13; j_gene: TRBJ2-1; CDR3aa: CASRSNRGGEQFF; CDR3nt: TGTGCCAGCAGGTCTAACAGGGGTGGTGAGCAGTTCTTC
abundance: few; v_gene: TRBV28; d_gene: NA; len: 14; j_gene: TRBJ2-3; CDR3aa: CASSDRPSTDTQYF; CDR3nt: TGTGCCAGTTCGGACCGCCCTAGCACAGATACGCAGTATTTT
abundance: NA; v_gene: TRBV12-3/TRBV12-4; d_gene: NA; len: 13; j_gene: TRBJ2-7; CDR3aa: CASSRGRVDEQYF; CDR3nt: TGTGCCAGCAGCCGCGGGCGGGTCGACGAGCAGTACTTC
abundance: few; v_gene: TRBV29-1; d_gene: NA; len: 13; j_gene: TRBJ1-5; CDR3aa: CSVVMGGNQPQHF; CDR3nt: TGCAGCGTTGTAATGGGGGGCAATCAGCCCCAGCATTTT
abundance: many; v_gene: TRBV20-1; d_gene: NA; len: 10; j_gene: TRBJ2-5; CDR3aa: CSARVETQYF; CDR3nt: TGCAGTGCTAGAGTTGAGACCCAGTACTTC
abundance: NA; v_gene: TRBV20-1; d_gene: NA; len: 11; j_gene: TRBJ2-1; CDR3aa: CSAQRFGEQFF; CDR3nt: TGCAGTGCACAGAGGTTCGGGGAGCAGTTCTTC
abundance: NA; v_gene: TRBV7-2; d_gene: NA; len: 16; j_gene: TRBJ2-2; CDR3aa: CASSLAGGFGTGELFF; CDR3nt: TGTGCCAGCAGCTTAGCCGGGGGCTTCGGCACCGGGGAGCTGTTTTTT
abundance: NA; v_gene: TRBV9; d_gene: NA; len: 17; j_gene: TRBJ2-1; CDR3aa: CASSVDLNLSSYNEQFF; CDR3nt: TGTGCCAGCAGCGTAGATCTTAACCTGAGCTCCTACAATGAGCAGTTCTTC
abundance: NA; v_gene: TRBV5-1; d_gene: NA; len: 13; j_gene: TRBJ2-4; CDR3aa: CASSLASENIQYF; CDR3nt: TGCGCCAGCAGCTTGGCGTCAGAAAACATTCAGTACTTC
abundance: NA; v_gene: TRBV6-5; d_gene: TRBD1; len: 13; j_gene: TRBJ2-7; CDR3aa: CASSYEGAHEQYF; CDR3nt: TGTGCCAGCAGTTACGAGGGGGCCCACGAGCAGTACTTC
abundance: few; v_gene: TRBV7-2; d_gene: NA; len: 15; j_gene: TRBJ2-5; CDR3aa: CASSLAGSGQETQYF; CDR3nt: TGTGCCAGCAGCTTAGCTGGTTCGGGCCAAGAGACCCAGTACTTC
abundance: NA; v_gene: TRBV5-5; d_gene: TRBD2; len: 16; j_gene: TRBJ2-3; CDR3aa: CASSLAGGLASDTQYF; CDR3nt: TGTGCCAGCAGCTTGGCCGGAGGACTAGCGTCAGATACGCAGTATTTT
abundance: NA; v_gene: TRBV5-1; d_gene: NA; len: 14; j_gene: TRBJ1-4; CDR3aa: CASTLTATNEKLFF; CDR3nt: TGCGCCAGCACGTTGACAGCAACTAATGAAAAACTGTTTTTT
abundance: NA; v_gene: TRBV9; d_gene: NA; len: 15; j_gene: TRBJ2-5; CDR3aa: CASSVEGRVMETQYF; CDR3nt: TGTGCCAGCAGCGTCGAGGGGCGAGTCATGGAGACCCAGTACTTC
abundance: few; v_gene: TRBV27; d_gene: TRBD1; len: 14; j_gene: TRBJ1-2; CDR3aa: CASSFFDRGYGYTF; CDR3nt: TGTGCCAGCAGTTTCTTTGACAGGGGCTATGGCTACACCTTC
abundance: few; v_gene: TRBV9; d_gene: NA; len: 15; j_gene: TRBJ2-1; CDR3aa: CASSVAGQYGGEQFF; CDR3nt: TGTGCCAGCAGCGTAGCTGGGCAGTACGGGGGTGAGCAGTTCTTC